One sample yielded the 27 T cell receptor beta chains listed below, sequenced in a study of beta chain features in type 1 diabetes. Every bit of the isolated RNA underwent reverse transcription, so sequencing read expressed TCRB transcripts. Assay used: immunoSEQ multiplex PCR; TCRdb lists only in-frame clones, some missing. The sample carries about 350,000 clones, roughly 21% recorded once. The sequencing sample was made of naive CD4+ T cells from blood. All receptors derive from a woman under 30 in good health.

This chain connects TRBV18 to TRBJ2-3; TRBD2 matches at 9 bases. Germline loops: CDR1 KGHSH, CDR2 LQKENI. This CDR3 spans 16 amino acids. Losses at the gene ends were 4 bases for V and 5 bases for J; bases not matched to a gene: 10. The CDR3 region is CASSRVAGVGEDTQYF. CDR3 coding DNA: TGTGCCAGCTCACGCGTAGCGGGAGTAGGAGAAGATACGCAGTATTTT.

This clone has only a few counts. CDR3 loop: CASSIRGSGEKLFF. The DNA for the CDR3 is TGCGCCAGCAGCATCAGGGGGAGCGGAGAAAAACTGTTTTTT. This sequence joins TRBV4-3 and TRBJ1-4; 7 nucleotides agree with TRBD1. Losses at the gene ends were 5 bases for V and 8 bases for J; bases not matched to a gene: 8. Germline values: CDR1 LGHNA, CDR2 YSLEER. This CDR3 spans 14 amino acids.

The chain uses TRBV5-1 and TRBJ2-5; the match to TRBD1 covers 8 bases. CDR3 length: 16 amino acids. Per germline, CDR1 SGHRS and CDR2 YFSETQ. V was clipped by 4 bases and J by 5 bases; unmatched bases: 13. CDR3 coding DNA: TGCGCCAGCAGCCCGACACCCCAGGGGGCTGGGGAGACCCAGTACTTC. This encodes CASSPTPQGAGETQYF.

This clone showed up just once. This sequence joins TRBV30 and TRBJ1-3; D gene ambiguous. The V and J ends lost 5 bases and 2 bases respectively, with 7 bases between them. CDR3 length: 12 residues. Germline CDR1 reads GTSNPN; CDR2 reads SVGIG (reference sequence). The CDR3 region has the DNA TGTGCCTGGGGAGAGACTGGAAACACCATATATTTT. Residues: CAWGETGNTIYF.

In this sample, this clone turned up a few times. V is TRBV11-2 and J is TRBJ2-1; TRBD2 might be the D (6 bases). CDR3 size: 15 residues. Germline V gene lookup returns CDR1 SGHAT and CDR2 FQNNGV. V gave up 6 bases and J gave up 0 bases, with 12 bases separating them. DNA of the CDR3: TGTGCCAGCAGTTCGAGAGCGGGCTCCTACAATGAGCAGTTCTTC. Translated, it gives CASSSRAGSYNEQFF.

This clone has a handful of counts. The same CDR3 can be traced to other DNA sequences in this sample. The V and J genes are TRBV5-1 and TRBJ1-1, with D hard to call. CDR1 is SGHRS and CDR2 is YFSETQ in the germline V gene. The CDR3 runs 13 residues. Trimming cost V 0 bases and J 0 bases, with 3 bases left between them. CDR3 sequence reads: CASSLAVNTEAFF. CDR3 nucleotides: TGCGCCAGCAGCTTGGCCGTGAACACTGAAGCTTTCTTT. Together with reference TRBV5-1 and TRBJ1-1, the CDR3 gives the full variable domain: KAGVTQTPRYLIKTRGQQVTLSCSPISGHRSVSWYQQTPGQGLQFLFEYFSETQRNKGNFPGRFSGRQFSNSRSEMNVSTLELGDSALYLCASSLAVNTEAFFGQGTRLTVV.

The V and J genes are TRBV11-2 and TRBJ2-7; D is possibly TRBD1 (5 bases). Deletions cut 2 bases from V and 6 bases from J, with 8 bases between. CDR3 size: 12 residues. Germline V gene sequence: CDR1 SGHAT, CDR2 FQNNGV. This CDR3 is CASSLQGFEQYF. As DNA, the CDR3 is TGTGCCAGCAGCTTACAGGGCTTCGAGCAGTACTTC.

This clone was detected a few times. The gene calls are TRBV6-5 and TRBJ2-7; D is possibly TRBD2 (5 bases). Looked up from germline, CDR1 is MNHEY and CDR2 is SVGAGI. V gave up 0 bases and J gave up 3 bases, with 12 bases separating them. The CDR3 runs 15 residues. Here the CDR3 reads CASSYSEAAHYEQYF. In DNA form, the CDR3 reads TGTGCCAGCAGTTACTCGGAGGCAGCACACTACGAGCAGTACTTC.

The chain is built from TRBV29-1 and TRBJ2-5; 8 bases line up with TRBD2. The germline gives CDR1 SQVTM, CDR2 ANQGSEA. J gave up 7 bases and V 7 bases, and 17 bases lay outside the gene matches. The CDR3 extends over 15 amino acids. The CDR3 sequence: CSAGGGGRPLGTQYF. CDR3 in DNA: TGCAGCGCCGGGGGGGGAGGGCGACCTTTAGGGACCCAGTACTTC.

This clone has more than one count but fewer than ten. CDR3 in amino acids: CAITAGQTGYNEQFF. Written as DNA, the CDR3 is TGTGCCATCACCGCAGGACAGACGGGCTACAATGAGCAGTTCTTC. The J gene is TRBJ2-1, the V gene TRBV10-3; D might be TRBD1 (6 bases). The CDR3 totals 15 residues. Germline CDR1 is ENHRY and CDR2 is SYGVKD. Trimming left V 7 bases short and J 3 bases short, with 16 bases between.

This chain joins TRBV5-4 and TRBJ2-3; TRBD2 aligns across 9 bases. The CDR3 runs 15 residues. After removal of 2 bases from V and 4 bases from J, the junction contained 5 bases not matched to a gene. Germline V gives CDR1 SGHNT, CDR2 YYREEE (reference sequence). CDR3 nucleotides: TGTGCCAGCAGCTTAGGTAGCGGGAGTTCAGATACGCAGTATTTT. Translated: CASSLGSGSSDTQYF. Full variable domain (outside the CDR3, taken from reference TRBV5-4 and TRBJ2-3): ETGVTQSPTHLIKTRGQQVTLRCSSQSGHNTVSWYQQALGQGPQFIFQYYREEENGRGNFPPRFSGLQFPNYSSELNVNALELDDSALYLCASSLGSGSSDTQYFGPGTRLTVL.

V is TRBV18 and J is TRBJ1-4; D unclear. With 6 bases removed from V and 2 bases from J, the gap between germline ends came to 10 bases. The CDR3 runs to 14 residues. CDR1 and CDR2 from the germline V gene are KGHSH and LQKENI. The CDR3 loop is CASSLGETNEKLFF. DNA of the CDR3: TGTGCCAGCTCGCTCGGGGAGACTAATGAAAAACTGTTTTTT.

This clone has a handful of counts. The V call is TRBV6-5, the J call TRBJ1-5; D unclear. Trimming took off 5 bases at V and 7 bases at J, with 15 bases between the two ends. The germline CDR1 and CDR2 sequences are MNHEY and SVGAGI. This CDR3 has 14 residues. In nucleotides, the CDR3 is TGTGCCAGCAGTCCCGGGCGGGGTGTCCAGCCCCAGCATTTT. Its protein is CASSPGRGVQPQHF.

This clone was seen more than once but under ten times. The V and J genes are TRBV2 and TRBJ1-2, with a weak D call TRBD1 (5 bases). The CDR3 covers 16 residues. Trimming removed 7 bases at V and 0 bases at J, with 18 bases between. The germline V gene encodes CDR1 SNHLY and CDR2 FYNNEI. CDR3 in DNA: TGTGCCAGCACTCTAAAGAGGCAGGGCTCTAACTATGGCTACACCTTC. As protein: CASTLKRQGSNYGYTF. Variable domain in full (rest from reference TRBV2 and TRBJ1-2): EPEVTQTPSHQVTQMGQEVILRCVPISNHLYFYWYRQILGQKVEFLVSFYNNEISEKSEIFDDQFSVERPDGSNFTLKIRSTKLEDSAMYFCASTLKRQGSNYGYTFGSGTRLTVV.

With regard to this clone: The sample carries other DNA sequences with the same CDR3. The CDR3 sequence: CASSRDRQETQYF. The CDR3 coding sequence is TGCGCCAGCAGCCGGGACAGACAAGAGACCCAGTACTTC. This chain links TRBV5-1 with TRBJ2-5, with 7 nucleotides matching TRBD1. The ends lost 4 bases at V and 2 bases at J; junction bases unmatched: 2. CDR3 length: 13 amino acids. Germline loops: CDR1 SGHRS, CDR2 YFSETQ.

This clone was observed a few times. The chain has TRBV18 and TRBJ1-1; a possible D gene is TRBD1 (5 bases). Germline V gene sequence: CDR1 KGHSH, CDR2 LQKENI. The germline V and J ends were trimmed by 3 bases and 10 bases, with 15 bases remaining between them. CDR3 size: 13 residues. The CDR3 DNA sequence: TGTGCCAGCTCACCCGGGACGGCGGAGGGAGCTTTCTTT. Translation: CASSPGTAEGAFF.

The chain carries TRBV19 and TRBJ1-1, with D perhaps matching TRBD1 (6 bases). The CDR3 is 14 residues long. Between the trimmed V and J ends, which lost 5 bases and 1 base, there was a span of 11 bases. The germline V gene has CDR1 LNHDA and CDR2 SQIVND (reference sequence). Here the CDR3 reads CASSGDISNTEAFF. The CDR3 DNA reads TGTGCCAGTAGTGGGGACATTTCGAACACTGAAGCTTTCTTT.

In its sample, this clone was seen a few times. V gene TRBV9 combines with J gene TRBJ2-1; D is undetermined. This CDR3 comprises 14 residues. V shed 0 bases and J shed 1 base, with 5 bases lying between them. The V gene's germline CDR1 is SGDLS and CDR2 YYNGEE. The CDR3: CASSVDSSYNEQFF. The CDR3 DNA reads TGTGCCAGCAGCGTAGATTCGTCCTACAATGAGCAGTTCTTC.

The rearrangement links TRBV19 to TRBJ1-2, with D maybe TRBD1 (6 bases). Trimming pared 5 bases from V and 4 bases from J, leaving 11 bases between. Per germline, CDR1 LNHDA and CDR2 SQIVND (reference sequence). The CDR3 has 13 amino acids. In DNA form, the CDR3 reads TGTGCCAGTAGTTCCCGGGACACCTATGGCTACACCTTC. It yields the protein CASSSRDTYGYTF.

The chain combines TRBV30 with TRBJ1-5; D unclear. From germline, CDR1 is GTSNPN and CDR2 SVGIG (reference sequence). Trimming took 0 bases from V and 0 from J, leaving 12 bases between them. The CDR3 runs 16 residues. CDR3 in amino acids: CAWSVPGAVSNQPQHF. The CDR3 region has the DNA TGTGCCTGGAGTGTACCTGGAGCCGTTAGCAATCAGCCCCAGCATTTT.

This clone has a handful of counts. The chain recombines TRBV7-2 with TRBJ2-5; D is undetermined. V was cut by 0 bases and J by 2 bases, with 10 bases left in between. The germline gives CDR1 SGHTA, CDR2 FQGNSA. The CDR3 consists of 15 residues. The CDR3 region is CASSLARRRQETQYF. As DNA, the CDR3 is TGTGCCAGCAGCTTAGCGCGTCGTCGACAAGAGACCCAGTACTTC. The entire variable domain, with the rest obtained from reference TRBV7-2 and TRBJ2-5, is as follows: GAGVSQSPSNKVTEKGKDVELRCDPISGHTALYWYRQSLGQGLEFLIYFQGNSAPDKSGLPSDRFSAERTGGSVSTLTIQRTQQEDSAVYLCASSLARRRQETQYFGPGTRLLVL.

This CDR3 reads CASRPKPSGGLGETQYF. The CDR3 nucleotides are TGTGCCAGCAGACCGAAACCAAGCGGGGGCCTGGGAGAGACCCAGTACTTC. This chain links TRBV5-6 with TRBJ2-5, with 8 bases aligning to TRBD2. The CDR3 contains 17 residues. V was pared by 5 bases and J by 4 bases, with 16 bases of the junction left unmatched. Germline V gene data show CDR1 as SGHDT and CDR2 as YYEEEE. The full variable domain, in which reference TRBV5-6 and TRBJ2-5 provide the parts outside the CDR3, is DAGVTQSPTHLIKTRGQQVTLRCSPKSGHDTVSWYQQALGQGPQFIFQYYEEEERQRGNFPDRFSGHQFPNYSSELNVNALLLGDSALYLCASRPKPSGGLGETQYFGPGTRLLVL.

The V gene is TRBV6-5, the J gene TRBJ1-1, with TRBD1 as a possible D gene (5 bases). Between the trimmed V and J ends, which lost 7 bases and 11 bases, there was a span of 26 bases. CDR1 and CDR2 (germline): MNHEY, SVGAGI. The CDR3 extends over 15 amino acids. The CDR3 loop is CASTASGGSAQKAFF. The CDR3 DNA follows: TGTGCCAGCACCGCTAGCGGGGGTAGTGCTCAAAAGGCTTTCTTT.

The chain is built from TRBV27 and TRBJ2-3, with 8 positions matching TRBD1. Per the germline V gene, CDR1 is MNHEY and CDR2 is SMNVEV (reference sequence). V trimming: 4 bases; J trimming: 6 bases; junction bases outside the gene matches: 6. CDR3 length equals 14 residues. The CDR3 is CASSSWTGTDTQYF. CDR3 nucleotides: TGTGCCAGCAGTTCATGGACAGGGACCGATACGCAGTATTTT.

The CDR3 protein is CASSLGGRPGANVLTF. The CDR3 DNA follows: TGTGCCAGCAGCTTAGGGGGCCGGCCTGGGGCCAACGTCCTGACTTTC. The rearrangement uses TRBV7-9 and TRBJ2-6; D is perhaps TRBD1 (5 bases). The germline V gene has CDR1 SEHNR and CDR2 FQNEAQ (reference sequence). The CDR3 has 16 residues. With 1 base removed from V and 2 bases from J, the gap between germline ends came to 9 bases.

The gene calls are TRBV29-1 and TRBJ2-3; 10 bases agree with TRBD1. This CDR3 region has 14 residues. Germline V gene sequence: CDR1 SQVTM, CDR2 ANQGSEA. The V gene end was trimmed by 4 bases and the J gene end by 4 bases; junction bases not matched to a gene: 5. CDR3 sequence reads: CSVGRGQGSDTQYF. CDR3 coding DNA: TGCAGCGTTGGGAGGGGACAGGGGTCAGATACGCAGTATTTT.

This chain joins TRBV7-2 and TRBJ1-5, with D perhaps TRBD1 (5 bases). With 5 bases removed from V and 0 bases from J, the gap between germline ends came to 11 bases. Germline V gene data show CDR1 as SGHTA and CDR2 as FQGNSA. CDR3 size: 15 residues. The CDR3 loop is CASSPSGGSNQPQHF. DNA of the CDR3: TGTGCCAGCAGCCCATCGGGGGGTAGCAATCAGCCCCAGCATTTT.